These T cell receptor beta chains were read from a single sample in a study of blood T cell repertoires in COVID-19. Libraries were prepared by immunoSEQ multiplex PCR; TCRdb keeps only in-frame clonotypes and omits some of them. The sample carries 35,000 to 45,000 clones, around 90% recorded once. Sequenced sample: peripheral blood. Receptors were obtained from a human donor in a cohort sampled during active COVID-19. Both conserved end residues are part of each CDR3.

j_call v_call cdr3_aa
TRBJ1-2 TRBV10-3 CAISAYLGTGGALIYGYTF
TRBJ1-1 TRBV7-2 CASSLSGQAGTEAFF
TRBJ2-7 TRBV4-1 CASSQDRTGSSYEQYF
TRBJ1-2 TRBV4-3 CASSQGPTGNYGYTF
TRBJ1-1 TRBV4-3 CASSQDGGGETEAFF
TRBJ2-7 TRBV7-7 CASSLFPGGSYEQYF
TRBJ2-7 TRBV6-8 CASSYVRYSYEQYF
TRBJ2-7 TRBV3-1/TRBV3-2 CASRDRRAPFYEQYF
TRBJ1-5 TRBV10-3 CAISGEGYSNQPQHF
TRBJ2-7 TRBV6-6 CASSLVPGQGSYEQYF
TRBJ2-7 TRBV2 CASSGSGGPSYEQYF
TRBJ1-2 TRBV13 CASSLSLEGAEYGYTF
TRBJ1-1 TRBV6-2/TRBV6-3 CASSQLRLTDEAFF
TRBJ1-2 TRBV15 CATSPGQGNYGYTF
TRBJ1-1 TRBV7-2 CASGDRNTEAFF
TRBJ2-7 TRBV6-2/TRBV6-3 CASSPRGTSGSYEQYF
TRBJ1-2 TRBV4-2 CASSQDPGSNYGYTF
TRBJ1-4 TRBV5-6 CASSPDTGGYEKLFF
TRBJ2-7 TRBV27 CASSLYAPTESYEQYF
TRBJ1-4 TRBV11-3 CASPPRAGGREKLFF
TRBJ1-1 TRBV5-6 CASSLTTYTEAFF
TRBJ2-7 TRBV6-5 CASSYLATRIYEQYF
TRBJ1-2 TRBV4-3 CASRPGQGSYGYTF
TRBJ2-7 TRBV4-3 CASSQGTSGGSDYEQYF
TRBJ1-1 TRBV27 CASSERGTEAFF
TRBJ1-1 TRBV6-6 CASSYGFDTIEAFF
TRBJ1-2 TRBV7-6 CASSLTGDGYTF
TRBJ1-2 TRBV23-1 CASSQRQGAMYGYTF